This record covers a single T cell receptor beta chain. The CDR3 totals 12 residues. Germline V gene data show CDR1 as MNHNY and CDR2 as SVGAGI (reference sequence). The germline V and J ends were trimmed by 6 bases and 6 bases, with 8 bases remaining between them. During colonoscopy, one to two rectal pinch biopsies were collected. The sample is drawn from a study of pediatric ulcerative colitis. Assay: immunoSEQ multiplex PCR; the TCRdb copy retains only in-frame clones and omits some. This sample has tens of thousands of clones, with 65% to 80% found just once. The sample comprised gut tissue. The TCR originated in a boy aged 5 to 17 with severe ulcerative colitis. The chain couples TRBV6-6 to TRBJ2-2, with D perhaps matching TRBD1 or TRBD2 (5 bases each). CDR3 nucleotide sequence: TGTGCCAGCAGCCTGGGGGCCGGGGAGCTGTTTTTT. This sequence encodes CASSLGAGELFF.